This T cell receptor beta chain stems from a study of T-cell memory formation after mild COVID-19. Study conclusions and caveats: Researchers could not confirm that second-wave clones peaking on day 37 targeted SARS-CoV-2.

The CDR3 totals 16 residues. Trimming left V 2 bases short and J 3 bases short, with 13 bases between. The germline CDR1 and CDR2 sequences are MNHNS and SASEGT. Constant-segment primers were used for 5'RACE, and the resulting TCR alpha and TCR beta cDNA libraries carried sample barcodes and UMIs. One entry per CDR3 protein, called by TCRdb with MiXCR from the 5' RACE reads. The repertoire holds more than 250,000 distinct CDR3 sequences, roughly 18% seen once, with more than 20% in the top ten. This clonotype has only a few counts. Its antigen is undetermined. This clonotype was obtained from a man younger than 35 who had mild COVID-19 (a few samples of this study predate the infection). Cell type and time point are not known. Sequencing used PBMCs or a T cell subset sorted from them (not recorded which). This sequence joins TRBV6-1 and TRBJ2-2, with D hard to call. CDR3 region: CASSEHHSRDTGELFF. The CDR3 nucleotides read TGTGCCAGCAGTGAACATCACTCTAGGGACACCGGGGAGCTGTTTTTT.